This T cell receptor (beta chain) is drawn from a study of blood T cell repertoires in COVID-19. Study at large: The United States, Italy and Spain supplied acute and convalescent COVID-19 samples. Sample material is recorded as cDNA or gDNA derived from T cells, B-cell-depleted T cells, or PBMCs.

This clone appeared once. Trimming at V came to 2 bases and at J to 5 bases, leaving 19 bases not matched to a gene. Germline V gene lookup returns CDR1 SGHRS and CDR2 YFSETQ. The CDR3 has 19 amino acids. Under the authors' procedure: Reference gene primers were amplified, and this amplification served to estimate nucleated cell counts. The data were produced by immunoSEQ multiplex PCR, yet TCRdb's version contains in-frame clones alone and is incomplete. The V and J calls and clone size are taken from that table; D and trimming were inferred from the DNA. In the table there are about 190,000 clones, around 80% of which are singletons.

The chain uses TRBV5-1 and TRBJ2-1, with 7 bases identical to TRBD2. Sequencing was carried out using peripheral blood. This TCR derives from a man between 45 and 60 years old with active or convalescent COVID-19. CDR3 in amino acids: CASSLARALTSASHNEQFF. CDR3 DNA sequence: TGCGCCAGCAGCTTAGCGAGGGCTCTAACTAGCGCTTCTCACAATGAGCAGTTCTTC.